A single sample gave rise to the 19 T cell receptor beta chains below, sequenced in a study of T cells in Graves' hyperthyroidism and ophthalmopathy. Researchers amplified the TCR beta CDR3 regions from RNA transcripts. In the first-round RT-PCR of the TCR CDR3, the HTBI primer set was used. TCRdb reanalysed the multiplex PCR reads using MiXCR and keeps one entry per CDR3 protein. The table has 550,000 to 800,000 distinct CDR3 sequences, about 17% seen once. Specimen: blood. Receptors were obtained from a young man with Graves' hyperthyroidism.

Worth noting for this clonotype: This could be a read error, since a much larger clone is one nucleotide away. The rearrangement uses TRBV11-2 and TRBJ2-7; D might be TRBD2 (5 bases). Per germline, CDR1 SGHAT and CDR2 FQNNGV. This CDR3 region has 16 residues. CDR3 residues: CANSLDPWRSSYEQYF. The DNA for the CDR3 is TGTGCCAACAGCTTAGATCCCTGGAGGAGCTCCTACGAGCAGTACTTC. The variable domain in full, completed from reference TRBV11-2 and TRBJ2-7, reads EAGVAQSPRYKIIEKRQSVAFWCNPISGHATLYWYQQILGQGPKLLIQFQNNGVVDDSQLPKDRFSAERLKGVDSTLKIQPAKLEDSAVYLCANSLDPWRSSYEQYFGPGTRLTVT.

This clonotype was found many times. The V gene is TRBV3-1, the J gene TRBJ2-1; 13 nucleotides match TRBD2. Germline-derived CDR1 and CDR2 are LGHDT and YNNKEL (reference sequence). Unmatched junction bases numbered 8, after V lost 0 bases and J lost 9 bases. The CDR3 extends over 17 amino acids. The CDR3 spells CASSQEPGLAGVIEQFF. DNA for the CDR3: TGTGCCAGCAGCCAAGAACCTGGACTAGCGGGAGTGATTGAGCAGTTCTTC.

The chain joins TRBV9 to TRBJ1-1; weak D call: TRBD1 (6 bases). Trimming cost V 4 bases and J 3 bases, with 13 bases left between them. The CDR3 runs to 14 residues. The germline gives CDR1 SGDLS, CDR2 YYNGEE. CDR3 region: CASSSTRGDTEAFF. CDR3 DNA sequence: TGTGCCAGCAGCTCCACCAGGGGAGACACTGAAGCTTTCTTT. Filled out from reference TRBV9 and TRBJ1-1, the complete variable domain reads DSGVTQTPKHLITATGQRVTLRCSPRSGDLSVYWYQQSLDQGLQFLIQYYNGEERAKGNILERFSAQQFPDLHSELNLSSLELGDSALYFCASSSTRGDTEAFFGQGTRLTVV.

The genes are TRBV27 and TRBJ2-2, with 9 bases that match TRBD1. The V segment lost 8 bases and the J segment 4 bases; nucleotides outside the gene matches: 14. The germline V gene has CDR1 MNHEY and CDR2 SMNVEV (reference sequence). This CDR3 has 17 residues. The CDR3 is CASCGRKTGGFTGELFF. CDR3 DNA sequence: TGTGCCAGCTGCGGAAGGAAGACAGGGGGTTTCACCGGGGAGCTGTTTTTT.

In regard to this clonotype: An end of the junction differs from the germline gene, which may be a read error. The V call is TRBV20-1, the J call TRBJ2-5; D may match TRBD1 or TRBD2 (5 bases each). The CDR3 is 13 residues long. Germline V gene lookup returns CDR1 DFQATT and CDR2 SNEGSKA (reference sequence). The CDR3 region is CGAPGALLETQYF. The CDR3, as DNA: TGCGGTGCCCCCGGGGCCCTCTTGGAGACCCAGTACTTC.

This clonotype has more than one count but fewer than ten. The rearrangement links TRBV28 to TRBJ1-2; tentative D call: TRBD1 (6 bases). The V gene lost 5 bases and the J gene lost 4 bases, with 20 bases spanning the gap. CDR1 is MDHEN, CDR2 SYDVKM, per germline. This CDR3 is built from 16 residues. DNA of the CDR3: TGTGCCAGCAGTGCCCAAGCCCGACAGGCCCTCTATGGCTACACCTTC. Its protein product is CASSAQARQALYGYTF.

This clonotype was recorded at least ten times. This chain uses TRBV7-8 with TRBJ2-1; D tentatively reads TRBD1 or TRBD2 (5 bases each). The germline V and J ends were trimmed by 5 bases and 3 bases, with 11 bases remaining between them. Germline V lookup: CDR1 SGHVS, CDR2 FQNEAQ. This CDR3 contains 14 residues. In DNA form, the CDR3 reads TGTGCCAGCAGCCCCCGGGGCAACTACAATGAGCAGTTCTTC. It translates to CASSPRGNYNEQFF.

This clonotype was found many times. This chain uses TRBV2 with TRBJ2-7; D gene unclear. The CDR3 consists of 14 residues. V was clipped by 3 bases and J by 2 bases, with 11 bases between them. Germline V gene lookup returns CDR1 SNHLY and CDR2 FYNNEI. The CDR3 nucleotides read TGTGCCAGCAGTGACGCCGCTCGGCCCTACGAGCAGTACTTC. The encoded protein is CASSDAARPYEQYF.

The table lists this clonotype with many counts. V usage is TRBV30 and J usage is TRBJ2-1; TRBD2 matches at 14 bases. V was pared by 5 bases and J by 4 bases, with 16 bases of the junction left unmatched. The CDR3 is made up of 19 amino acids. Germline CDR1 GTSNPN, CDR2 SVGIG (reference sequence). CDR3 bases: TGTGCCTGGGCAGGGACTAGCGGGAGTTCGGAAACGAGGTACAATGAGCAGTTCTTC. Its protein is CAWAGTSGSSETRYNEQFF.

The chain combines TRBV28 with TRBJ2-2; D not resolved. The CDR3 length is 16 residues. V was trimmed by 1 base and J by 3 bases, leaving 12 bases between them. Germline V gene data show CDR1 as MDHEN and CDR2 as SYDVKM. DNA of the CDR3: TGTGCCAGCAGTTTATCCGGAGATGAGGACACCGGGGAGCTGTTTTTT. It is translated as CASSLSGDEDTGELFF.

The chain couples TRBV6-1 to TRBJ2-5; D remains ambiguous. This CDR3 comprises 13 residues. V was clipped by 8 bases and J by 5 bases, with 15 bases between them. Germline lookup yields CDR1 MNHNS and CDR2 SASEGT. CDR3 sequence (DNA): TGTGCCAGCCCCGGTGGCACCGAGGAGACCCAGTACTTC. It specifies CASPGGTEETQYF.

The gene calls are TRBV4-3 and TRBJ2-5; a possible D gene is TRBD2 (5 bases). CDR3 size: 13 residues. Germline CDR1 is LGHNA and CDR2 is YSLEER. Trimming took off 0 bases at V and 7 bases at J, with 9 bases between the two ends. The CDR3 sequence: CASSQDRSGTQYF. CDR3 DNA: TGCGCCAGCAGCCAAGATAGGAGCGGGACCCAGTACTTC.

Many counts were recorded for this clonotype. The chain carries TRBV30 and TRBJ2-7; no clear D. The length of the CDR3 is 13 residues. Trimming took off 0 bases at V and 0 bases at J, with 6 bases between the two ends. CDR1 is GTSNPN and CDR2 is SVGIG in the germline V gene (reference sequence). The CDR3: CAWSVRSSYEQYF. The CDR3 nucleotides are TGTGCCTGGAGTGTACGTTCCTCCTACGAGCAGTACTTC.

This clonotype was counted between two and nine times. The DNA for the CDR3 is TGTGCCAGCAGTTACAGCGGGGCGAGTCCAAATTCACCCCTCCACTTT. Protein sequence: CASSYSGASPNSPLHF. V usage is TRBV6-1 and J usage is TRBJ1-6; maybe TRBD1 (5 bases). The CDR3 consists of 16 residues. The germline V gene encodes CDR1 MNHNS and CDR2 SASEGT. Trimming pared 5 bases from V and 7 bases from J, leaving 18 bases between.

This clonotype was found a few times. V gene TRBV7-8 combines with J gene TRBJ1-4; a possible D gene is TRBD1 (5 bases). V was shortened by 0 bases and J by 3 bases, with 14 bases between the two germline ends. This CDR3 is built from 17 residues. In germline, CDR1 is SGHVS, CDR2 FQNEAQ. The CDR3 spells CASSLAGVLSSNEKLFF. The CDR3 nucleotides are TGTGCCAGCAGCTTAGCGGGGGTTCTATCCTCTAATGAAAAACTGTTTTTT.

This clonotype came up once. The chain employs TRBV20-1 and TRBJ2-3, with a weak D call TRBD2 (5 bases). V lost 5 bases and J lost 7, with 13 bases in between. The CDR3 runs to 12 residues. Per germline, CDR1 DFQATT and CDR2 SNEGSKA (reference sequence). CDR3 sequence: CSAFRRAYTQYF. In DNA form, the CDR3 reads TGCAGTGCTTTTCGGCGGGCTTATACGCAGTATTTT.

This chain uses TRBV3-1 with TRBJ2-7; 11 bases are shared with TRBD2. The CDR3 sequence is 15 residues long. Germline CDR1 reads LGHDT; CDR2 reads YNNKEL (reference sequence). Trimming took 4 bases from V and 8 from J; bases not matched to a gene: 10. CDR3 residues: CASSRRLAGIQQQYF. In DNA form, the CDR3 reads TGTGCCAGCAGCCGAAGACTAGCGGGAATCCAGCAGCAGTACTTC.

This clonotype was recorded many times. The J gene is TRBJ2-1, the V gene TRBV7-2, with TRBD1 as a possible D gene (6 bases). Germline V CDR1 and CDR2: SGHTA, FQGNSA. The V end lost 5 bases, the J end lost 7 bases, and 21 bases lay between the germline ends. This CDR3 is built from 16 residues. CDR3 in DNA: TGTGCCAGCAGCCCCTACCTTGGGGGCCACACAAATGAGCAGTTCTTC. Amino acid sequence: CASSPYLGGHTNEQFF.

In this sample, this clonotype turned up many times. The V gene is TRBV7-3, the J gene TRBJ2-4; D is uncertain. This CDR3 has 15 amino acids. V dropped 8 bases and J dropped 3 bases, with 17 bases sitting between them. In germline, CDR1 is SGHTA, CDR2 FQGTGA. The CDR3 DNA sequence: TGTGCCAGCTCCCCCAAAAGCTTAGGCAAAAACATTCAGTACTTC. This encodes CASSPKSLGKNIQYF.